This T cell receptor beta chain was sequenced during a study of technical replicates of blood from a few donors. Here immunoSEQ multiplex PCR was the method, and the copy in TCRdb shows in-frame clones only, minus some. The repertoire includes approximately 73,000 clones, approximately 93% of them detected once, and 0.37% sits in the top ten. The specimen was T cells isolated from PBMCs. The TCR was taken from a human donor in good health.

CDR3 nucleotides: TGCGCCAGCAGCTTGAGGACAGGCCAAATGAACACTGAAGCTTTCTTT. Translating it yields CASSLRTGQMNTEAFF. V usage is TRBV5-1 and J usage is TRBJ1-1; TRBD1 agrees at 7 bases. The germline CDR1 and CDR2 sequences are SGHRS and YFSETQ. Losses at the gene ends were 1 base for V and 0 bases for J; bases not matched to a gene: 6. The CDR3 has 16 residues.